The 17 T cell receptor beta chains listed next were all sequenced from one sample in a study of T-cell reconstitution after alpha-beta-depleted transplantation in children. Unique molecular identifiers were incorporated when the TCRbeta library was constructed. TCRdb itself ran the PCR reads through MiXCR, one entry per CDR3 protein. The data contain approximately 520,000 distinct CDR3 sequences, over 25% of them singletons. This specimen was PBMCs from the stem cell graft donor, taken from the stem cell graft. Source of these receptors: a human donor who donated a stem cell graft to a child with aplastic anemia.

This clonotype has only a few counts. The chain carries TRBV3-1 and TRBJ2-3; unclear D gene. CDR3 length equals 15 residues. Germline assignment: CDR1 LGHDT and CDR2 YNNKEL (reference sequence). V gave up 1 base and J gave up 0 bases, with 8 bases separating them. CDR3 DNA sequence: TGTGCCAGCAGCCAAGGGCCGACTAGCACAGATACGCAGTATTTT. It codes for CASSQGPTSTDTQYF.

The rearrangement uses TRBV6-1 and TRBJ2-5, with D perhaps being TRBD1 or TRBD2 (6 bases each). The germline V gene encodes CDR1 MNHNS and CDR2 SASEGT. V was cut by 6 bases and J by 6 bases, with 14 bases left in between. CDR3 length: 13 amino acids. CDR3 coding DNA: TGTGCCAGCAGAGAACAGGGCGGGAAGACCCAGTACTTC. Translated, it gives CASREQGGKTQYF.

The V and J genes are TRBV27 and TRBJ1-2; no clear D gene. V was clipped by 7 bases and J by 4 bases, with 19 bases between them. The germline V gene encodes CDR1 MNHEY and CDR2 SMNVEV (reference sequence). This CDR3 is built from 15 residues. The CDR3 spells CASTLSWGEGYGYTF. CDR3 nucleotides: TGTGCCAGCACCCTATCCTGGGGAGAGGGCTATGGCTACACCTTC.

Only a few counts were recorded for this clonotype. This sequence joins TRBV30 and TRBJ1-3; D not certain. V lost 1 base and J lost 1, with 5 bases in between. Germline CDR1 GTSNPN, CDR2 SVGIG (reference sequence). The CDR3 totals 13 residues. CDR3 residues: CAWSAGSGNTIYF. DNA of the CDR3: TGTGCCTGGAGTGCCGGATCTGGAAACACCATATATTTT.

This clonotype was recorded a few times. The chain combines TRBV6-5 with TRBJ1-5, with D possibly matching TRBD1 (5 bases). There are 15 residues in the CDR3. The V gene's germline CDR1 is MNHEY and CDR2 SVGAGI. The ends were cut back, 7 bases at V and 7 bases at J, with 20 bases in the middle. The CDR3 DNA sequence: TGTGCCAGCACCGAACCCGGGACGAAGGGACAGCCCCAGCATTTT. It is translated as CASTEPGTKGQPQHF.

The chain uses TRBV3-1 and TRBJ2-7, with 7 nucleotides matching TRBD2. Losses at the gene ends were 3 bases for V and 7 bases for J; bases not matched to a gene: 9. Looked up from germline, CDR1 is LGHDT and CDR2 is YNNKEL (reference sequence). There are 14 residues in the CDR3. CDR3 bases: TGTGCCAGCAGCCAGGCTAGCGGTGCTGGGGAGCAGTACGTC. Amino acids: CASSQASGAGEQYV.

This clonotype was detected only a few times. The CDR3 bases are TGCAGTGCTAGAGATATCCTGGGGCGCGTAGAGACCCAGTACTTC. Translating gives CSARDILGRVETQYF. V gene TRBV20-1 combines with J gene TRBJ2-5; a weak D match, TRBD1 (5 bases). This CDR3 has 15 amino acids. Germline V gives CDR1 DFQATT, CDR2 SNEGSKA (reference sequence). V was pared by 0 bases and J by 4 bases, with 15 bases between.

The rearrangement joins TRBV6-2 or TRBV6-3 to TRBJ2-7; D might be TRBD1 (5 bases). The germline gives CDR1 MNHEY, CDR2 SVGEGT. V shed 6 bases and J shed 7 bases, with 19 bases lying between them. The CDR3 sequence is 14 residues long. Here the CDR3 DNA reads TGTGCCAGCAGCCGCCCTCAGGGATTGGAAGAGCAGTACTTC. It is translated as CASSRPQGLEEQYF.

This clonotype was counted only a few times. CDR3 protein: CASSSDRDGNTEAFF. DNA of the CDR3: TGTGCCAGCAGTTCCGATCGGGACGGGAACACTGAAGCTTTCTTT. J is TRBJ1-1 and V is TRBV28, with D tentatively TRBD1 (5 bases). Trimming took 4 bases from V and 1 from J, leaving 13 bases between them. CDR3 length: 15 residues. Germline V lookup: CDR1 MDHEN, CDR2 SYDVKM. Supplemented by reference TRBV28 and TRBJ1-1, the full variable domain reads DVKVTQSSRYLVKRTGEKVFLECVQDMDHENMFWYRQDPGLGLRLIYFSYDVKMKEKGDIPEGYSVSREKKERFSLILESASTNQTSMYLCASSSDRDGNTEAFFGQGTRLTVV.

This clonotype was seen more than once but under ten times. The chain employs TRBV12-3 or TRBV12-4 and TRBJ2-1, with 7 bases matching TRBD1. The CDR3 runs 12 residues. With 6 bases clipped from V and 12 bases from J, the junction kept 8 bases outside the gene matches. The CDR3 spells CASSRQGIVQFF. DNA of the CDR3: TGTGCCAGCAGCCGACAGGGAATCGTGCAGTTCTTC.

This clonotype showed up just a few times. The chain combines TRBV20-1 with TRBJ1-1; 9 positions agree with TRBD1. Trimming removed 6 bases from V and 0 bases from J; junction bases left unmatched: 17. Germline CDR1 and CDR2: DFQATT and SNEGSKA (reference sequence). The CDR3 covers 18 residues. This chain's CDR3 is CSAMDRGQWGVMNTEAFF. The DNA of the CDR3 is TGCAGTGCCATGGACAGGGGCCAATGGGGGGTGATGAACACTGAAGCTTTCTTT.

The V gene is TRBV12-3 or TRBV12-4, the J gene TRBJ1-4, with D possibly TRBD1 on 6 matching bases. The CDR3 is 19 amino acids. V was clipped by 3 bases and J by 3 bases, with 23 bases between them. The CDR3 DNA reads as TGTGCCAGCAGTTTTCGAGGGTGGGGGGCCAGGGTAGCTAATGAAAAACTGTTTTTT. The encoded protein is CASSFRGWGARVANEKLFF.

This clonotype was recorded a few times. The genes are TRBV29-1 and TRBJ2-3; possibly TRBD1 for D (6 bases). This CDR3 has 14 amino acids. The V gene lost 6 bases and the J gene lost 4 bases, with 17 bases spanning the gap. Germline loops: CDR1 SQVTM, CDR2 ANQGSEA. CDR3 sequence: CSVDKTGFADTQYF. CDR3 nucleotides: TGCAGCGTCGACAAAACAGGGTTCGCAGATACGCAGTATTTT.

This chain connects TRBV24-1 to TRBJ2-2, with TRBD1 matching over 8 bases. Germline lookup yields CDR1 KGHDR and CDR2 SFDVKD. Unmatched junction bases numbered 6, after V lost 4 bases and J lost 0 bases. This CDR3 spans 17 amino acids. This CDR3 reads CATSDSPDRANTGELFF. The CDR3 nucleotides are TGTGCCACCAGTGACTCACCGGACAGGGCGAACACCGGGGAGCTGTTTTTT.

The chain uses TRBV20-1 and TRBJ1-2; TRBD1 matches at 10 bases. Germline V gene data show CDR1 as DFQATT and CDR2 as SNEGSKA (reference sequence). V lost 3 bases and J lost 8; bases outside the gene matches: 15. The CDR3 is 16 residues long. CDR3 amino acids: CSARKTGGKTSGGYTF. CDR3 nucleotide sequence: TGCAGTGCTAGGAAGACAGGGGGCAAAACTTCGGGCGGCTACACCTTC.

This clonotype appeared a few times. This rearrangement joins TRBV12-3 or TRBV12-4 to TRBJ1-2; 8 bases match TRBD1. V shed 6 bases and J 8 bases; nucleotides not matched to a gene: 8. The CDR3 has 13 residues. The CDR3 here is CASSPDRGQGYTF. CDR3 nucleotides: TGTGCCAGCAGCCCCGACAGGGGTCAAGGCTACACCTTC.

The rearrangement links TRBV29-1 to TRBJ2-1, with D uncertain. CDR1 SQVTM and CDR2 ANQGSEA come from the germline V gene. Trimming took 6 bases from V and 8 from J, leaving 17 bases between them. The CDR3 is 13 residues long. The CDR3 sequence is CSVSPREIDEQFF. The DNA of the CDR3 is TGCAGCGTATCCCCAAGGGAAATCGATGAGCAGTTCTTC.